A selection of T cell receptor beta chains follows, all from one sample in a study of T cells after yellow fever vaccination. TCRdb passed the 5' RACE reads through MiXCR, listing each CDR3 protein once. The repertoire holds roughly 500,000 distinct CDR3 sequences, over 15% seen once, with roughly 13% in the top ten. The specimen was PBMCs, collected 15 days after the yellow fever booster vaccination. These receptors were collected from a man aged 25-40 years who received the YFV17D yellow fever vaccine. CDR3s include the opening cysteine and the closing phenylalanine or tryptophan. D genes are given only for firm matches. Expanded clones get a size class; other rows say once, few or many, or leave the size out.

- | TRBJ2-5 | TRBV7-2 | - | CASSRDFLAWETQYF | TGTGCCAGCTCCCGGGACTTCTTGGCCTGGGAGACCCAGTACTTC
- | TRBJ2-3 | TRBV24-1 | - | CATSDPRQSTDTQYF | TGTGCCACCAGTGACCCGCGGCAGAGCACAGATACGCAGTATTTT
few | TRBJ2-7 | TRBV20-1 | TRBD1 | CSASDRGRVTYEQYF | TGCAGTGCTAGTGACAGGGGAAGGGTAACCTACGAGCAGTACTTC
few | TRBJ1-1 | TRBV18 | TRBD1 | CASSLGQGITEAFF | TGTGCCAGCTCACTGGGACAGGGGATCACTGAAGCTTTCTTT
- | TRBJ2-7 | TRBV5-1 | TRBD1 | CASSYHGMGTGLMYEQYF | TGCGCCAGCAGCTACCACGGGATGGGGACAGGGCTTATGTACGAGCAGTACTTC
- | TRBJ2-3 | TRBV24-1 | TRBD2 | CATSEQGGVRDTDTQYF | TGTGCCACCAGTGAGCAGGGAGGGGTGCGGGACACAGATACGCAGTATTTT
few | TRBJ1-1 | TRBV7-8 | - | CASSHPPNTEAFF | TGTGCCAGCAGCCATCCGCCAAACACTGAAGCTTTCTTT
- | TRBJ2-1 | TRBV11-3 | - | CASSSEGRHDEQFF | TGTGCCAGCAGCTCGGAGGGCCGTCACGATGAGCAGTTCTTC
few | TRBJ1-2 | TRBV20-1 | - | CSADTGDYGYTF | TGCAGTGCTGACACAGGAGACTATGGCTACACCTTC
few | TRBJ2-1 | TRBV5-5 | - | CASSLDPGVNEQFF | TGTGCCAGCAGCTTGGACCCAGGCGTCAACGAGCAGTTCTTC
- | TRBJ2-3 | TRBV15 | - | CATSREGFTDTQYF | TGTGCCACCAGCAGAGAGGGGTTCACAGATACGCAGTATTTT
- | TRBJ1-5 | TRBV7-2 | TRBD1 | CASSPQGPSGQPQHF | TGTGCCAGCAGCCCACAGGGGCCCTCAGGGCAGCCCCAGCATTTT
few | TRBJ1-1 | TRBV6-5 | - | CASRRGGEAFF | TGTGCCAGCAGGAGGGGGGGAGAAGCTTTCTTT
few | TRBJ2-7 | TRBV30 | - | CAWRDLYEQYF | TGTGCCTGGCGGGACCTTTACGAGCAGTACTTC
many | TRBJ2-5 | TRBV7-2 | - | CASSSEFEWDSQETQYF | TGTGCCAGCAGCTCGGAATTTGAATGGGATAGCCAAGAGACCCAGTACTTC
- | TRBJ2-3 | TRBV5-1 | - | CASSLVSRSTDTQYF | TGCGCCAGCAGCTTGGTTTCTAGGTCCACAGATACGCAGTATTTT
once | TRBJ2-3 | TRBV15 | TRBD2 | CATSRVKLAGEDTQYF | TGTGCCACCAGCAGAGTTAAGCTAGCGGGAGAAGATACGCAGTATTTT
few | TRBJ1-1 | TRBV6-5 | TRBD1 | CASSYLTGGGTEAFF | TGTGCCAGCAGTTACCTTACAGGGGGCGGCACTGAAGCTTTCTTT
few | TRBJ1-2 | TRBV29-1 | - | CSVPMTGYGYTF | TGCAGCGTCCCCATGACAGGCTATGGCTACACCTTC
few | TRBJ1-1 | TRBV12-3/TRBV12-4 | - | CASSLAGRGSEAFF | TGTGCCAGCAGTTTAGCGGGGAGGGGATCTGAAGCTTTCTTT
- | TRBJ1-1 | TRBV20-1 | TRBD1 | CSARDPGQGTNTEAFF | TGCAGTGCTAGAGATCCGGGACAGGGGACGAACACTGAAGCTTTCTTT
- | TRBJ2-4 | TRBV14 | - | CASSLGSSKRKNF | TGTGCCAGCAGTCTTGGTAGCTCCAAGCGCAAAAACTTC